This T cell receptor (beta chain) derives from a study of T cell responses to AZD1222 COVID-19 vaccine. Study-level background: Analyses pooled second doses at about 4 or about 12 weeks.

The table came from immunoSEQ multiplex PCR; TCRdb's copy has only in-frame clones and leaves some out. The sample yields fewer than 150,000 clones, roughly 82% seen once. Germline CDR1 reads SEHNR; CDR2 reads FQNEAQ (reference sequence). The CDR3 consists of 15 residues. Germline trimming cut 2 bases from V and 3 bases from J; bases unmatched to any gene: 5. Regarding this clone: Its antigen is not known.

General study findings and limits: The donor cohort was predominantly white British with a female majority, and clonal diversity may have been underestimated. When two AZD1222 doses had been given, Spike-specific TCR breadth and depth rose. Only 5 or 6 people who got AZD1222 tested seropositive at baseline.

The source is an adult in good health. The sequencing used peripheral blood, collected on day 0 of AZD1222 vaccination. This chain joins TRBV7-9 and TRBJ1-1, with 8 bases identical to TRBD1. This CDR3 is CASSLPQGAHTEAFF. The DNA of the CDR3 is TGTGCCAGCAGCTTACCCCAGGGGGCCCACACTGAAGCTTTCTTT.